Following are 27 T cell receptor beta chains from one sample sequenced in a study of cytomegalovirus exposure and HLA in healthy donors. The PCR contained 60 Vbeta and 13 Jbeta primers. TCRdb's copy holds only in-frame clones and misses some; the assay was immunoSEQ multiplex PCR. The profile shows 60,000 to 70,000 clones, roughly 73% of them singletons. The sample was PBMCs. The origin of the receptors is a man in his forties in good health and CMV-seronegative.

To note about this clone: Mismatch with germline at one junction end may stem from a read error. J is TRBJ2-1 and V is TRBV7-9, with TRBD2 identical over 9 bases. Germline-derived CDR1 and CDR2 are SEHNR and FQNEAQ (reference sequence). CDR3 length equals 18 residues. The CDR3 region has the DNA TGTTCCAGCCGGGCGGGAGGGGTGGGGAAGAGCTCCTACAATGAGCAGTTCTTC. It encodes CSSRAGGVGKSSYNEQFF. Supplemented by reference TRBV7-9 and TRBJ2-1, the full variable domain reads DTGVSQNPRHKITKRGQNVTFRCDPISEHNRLYWYRQTLGQGPEFLTYFQNEAQLEKSRLLSDRFSAERPKGSFSTLEIQRTEQGDSAMYLCSSRAGGVGKSSYNEQFFGPGTRLTVL.

This chain joins TRBV5-4 and TRBJ1-4; TRBD1 might be the D (5 bases). The CDR3 is 16 amino acids. CDR1 is SGHNT and CDR2 is YYREEE in the germline V gene (reference sequence). The V and J ends lost 2 bases and 3 bases respectively, with 14 bases between them. The CDR3 here is CASSLGGAASNEKLFF. CDR3 nucleotide sequence: TGTGCCAGCAGCTTAGGAGGGGCGGCCTCTAATGAAAAACTGTTTTTT.

The chain has TRBV6-5 and TRBJ2-1; TRBD1 matches 7 bases. Trimming took 6 bases from V and 4 from J; bases not matched to a gene: 3. This CDR3 spans 13 amino acids. The V gene's germline CDR1 is MNHEY and CDR2 SVGAGI. In DNA, the CDR3 is TGTGCCAGCAGGGGACAGATGTACAATGAGCAGTTCTTC. Translation: CASRGQMYNEQFF.

The genes are TRBV5-1 and TRBJ1-1; maybe TRBD1 (5 bases). Trimming pared 0 bases from V and 8 bases from J, leaving 14 bases between. The CDR3 runs to 14 residues. Germline V gives CDR1 SGHRS, CDR2 YFSETQ. This CDR3 is CASSLGAEGREAFF. The CDR3 region has the DNA TGCGCCAGCAGCTTGGGGGCGGAGGGGAGGGAAGCTTTCTTT. The full variable domain, completed using reference TRBV5-1 and TRBJ1-1, is KAGVTQTPRYLIKTRGQQVTLSCSPISGHRSVSWYQQTPGQGLQFLFEYFSETQRNKGNFPGRFSGRQFSNSRSEMNVSTLELGDSALYLCASSLGAEGREAFFGQGTRLTVV.

This clone was seen a single time. The J gene is TRBJ1-1, the V gene TRBV6-5; D perhaps matches TRBD1 (5 bases). Trimming pared 6 bases from V and 2 bases from J, leaving 13 bases between. The CDR3 totals 14 residues. Germline CDR1 reads MNHEY; CDR2 reads SVGAGI. The CDR3 sequence: CASSVDSLNTEAFF. The CDR3 DNA reads as TGTGCCAGCAGCGTAGACAGCCTAAACACTGAAGCTTTCTTT.

This rearrangement joins TRBV5-1 to TRBJ1-4, with 10 bases matching TRBD1. The V segment lost 5 bases and the J segment 8 bases; nucleotides outside the gene matches: 6. The CDR3 is 14 amino acids. In germline, CDR1 is SGHRS, CDR2 YFSETQ. This CDR3 reads CASSLGQGLEKLFF. CDR3 nucleotides: TGCGCCAGCAGTCTGGGACAGGGGTTAGAAAAACTGTTTTTT.

This chain uses TRBV9 with TRBJ2-2; D possibly corresponds to TRBD2 (5 bases). The CDR3 covers 15 residues. Germline CDR1 is SGDLS and CDR2 is YYNGEE. Trimming removed 7 bases at V and 3 bases at J, with 16 bases between. The CDR3 protein is CASGQAELDTGELFF. The CDR3 DNA reads TGTGCCAGCGGCCAAGCGGAACTGGACACCGGGGAGCTGTTTTTT.

This clone was seen more than once but under ten times. The V and J genes are TRBV28 and TRBJ1-4; no clear D. CDR3 length equals 15 residues. Trimming shortened V by 5 bases and J by 8 bases, and 18 bases separated the two germline ends. Germline V lookup: CDR1 MDHEN, CDR2 SYDVKM. CDR3 nucleotide sequence: TGTGCCAGCAGTCCTCCGGCCCGATCGGGGGAAAAACTGTTTTTT. This sequence encodes CASSPPARSGEKLFF. Together with reference TRBV28 and TRBJ1-4, the CDR3 gives the full variable domain: DVKVTQSSRYLVKRTGEKVFLECVQDMDHENMFWYRQDPGLGLRLIYFSYDVKMKEKGDIPEGYSVSREKKERFSLILESASTNQTSMYLCASSPPARSGEKLFFGSGTQLSVL.

As to this clone: Lacking the conserved final phenylalanine or tryptophan, this CDR3 likely reflects a read error. V usage is TRBV5-8 and J usage is TRBJ1-1, with D tentatively TRBD1 (5 bases). Germline values: CDR1 SGHTS, CDR2 YDEGEE. The CDR3 contains 14 residues. V lost 6 bases and J 1 base, leaving 13 bases between the germline ends. CDR3 protein: CASILGQPNTEAFS. The CDR3 nucleotides are TGTGCCAGCATCCTGGGGCAGCCGAACACTGAAGCTTTCTCT.

This clone was recorded once. The chain uses TRBV16 and TRBJ2-2; 7 nucleotides line up with TRBD2. The CDR3 consists of 14 residues. The J segment lost 4 bases and the V segment lost 4 bases, leaving 3 bases of the junction unmatched. The germline CDR1 and CDR2 sequences are KGHSY and FQNENV. CDR3 loop: CASSPREFTGELFF. CDR3 sequence (DNA): TGTGCCAGCAGCCCGCGGGAGTTCACCGGGGAGCTGTTTTTT.

V gene TRBV2 combines with J gene TRBJ2-5; 11 bases agree with TRBD2. J lost 2 bases, V lost 6 bases, and 5 bases had no gene match. CDR3 size: 15 residues. CDR1 and CDR2 from the germline V gene are SNHLY and FYNNEI. The CDR3 DNA sequence: TGTGCCAGCAGCGGGACTAGCGGCCGACAAGAGACCCAGTACTTC. Translated: CASSGTSGRQETQYF.

The rearrangement uses TRBV15 and TRBJ2-1; no clear D. Per the germline V gene, CDR1 is LNHNV and CDR2 is YYDKDF (reference sequence). The CDR3 is made up of 15 amino acids. V lost 0 bases to trimming and J lost 9 bases, with 15 bases between them. CDR3 sequence (DNA): TGTGCCACCAGCAGAGATCAACGGCAGTCAGGTGAGCAGTTCTTC. It is translated as CATSRDQRQSGEQFF.

The genes are TRBV18 and TRBJ1-2; the D gene is possibly TRBD1 (6 bases). The CDR3 loop spans 17 amino acids. The V gene's germline CDR1 is KGHSH and CDR2 LQKENI. Deletions cut 2 bases from V and 1 base from J, with 17 bases between. The CDR3 DNA reads as TGTGCCAGCTCACCAAGGACCGGGACAACACATAACTATGGCTACACCTTC. This gives the protein CASSPRTGTTHNYGYTF. The full variable domain, rest sourced from reference TRBV18 and TRBJ1-2, is NAGVMQNPRHLVRRRGQEARLRCSPMKGHSHVYWYRQLPEEGLKFMVYLQKENIIDESGMPKERFSAEFPKEGPSILRIQQVVRGDSAAYFCASSPRTGTTHNYGYTFGSGTRLTVV.

This clone was detected a few times. The chain couples TRBV10-3 to TRBJ2-5; TRBD1 matches at 9 bases. The CDR3 sequence is 15 residues long. Germline V gene lookup returns CDR1 ENHRY and CDR2 SYGVKD. The V gene end was trimmed by 8 bases and the J gene end by 3 bases; junction bases not matched to a gene: 10. CDR3 nucleotide sequence: TGTGCCATCTGTAAGGGACAGGGTATGGAAGAGACCCAGTACTTC. As protein: CAICKGQGMEETQYF.

This chain uses TRBV6-6 with TRBJ2-5; D is perhaps TRBD1 (5 bases). The germline V gene encodes CDR1 MNHNY and CDR2 SVGAGI (reference sequence). V lost 6 bases and J lost 2, with 7 bases in between. There are 12 residues in the CDR3. In nucleotides, the CDR3 is TGTGCCAGCAGGGACACACAAGAGACCCAGTACTTC. It specifies CASRDTQETQYF.

In this sample, this clone turned up a few times. The rearrangement uses TRBV6-6 and TRBJ1-2, with D uncertain. The CDR3 sequence is 16 residues long. Trimming pared 0 bases from V and 3 bases from J, leaving 14 bases between. CDR1 is MNHNY, CDR2 SVGAGI, per germline (reference sequence). The CDR3 DNA is TGTGCCAGCAGTTACTCCCATCTGGGCGGGGACTATGGCTACACCTTC. This gives the protein CASSYSHLGGDYGYTF.

This chain links TRBV5-6 with TRBJ1-2; maybe TRBD1 (6 bases). Trimming left V 3 bases short and J 2 bases short, with 8 bases between. Per the germline V gene, CDR1 is SGHDT and CDR2 is YYEEEE. The CDR3 has 13 residues. CDR3 loop: CASSSTGNYGYTF. The CDR3 nucleotides read TGTGCCAGCAGCTCAACAGGGAACTATGGCTACACCTTC.

This chain uses TRBV2 with TRBJ1-2; D unresolved. V was pared by 1 base and J by 8 bases, with 5 bases between. The CDR3 sequence is 11 residues long. Germline V gene sequence: CDR1 SNHLY, CDR2 FYNNEI. DNA for the CDR3: TGTGCCAGCAGTGAAGGGGCGGGCTACACCTTC. It encodes CASSEGAGYTF.

The chain uses TRBV7-2 and TRBJ2-5; D possibly corresponds to TRBD2 (6 bases). The CDR3 runs to 15 residues. V gave up 5 bases and J gave up 7 bases, with 20 bases separating them. Germline V gene data show CDR1 as SGHTA and CDR2 as FQGNSA. The CDR3 here is CASSLAFSGDVTQYF. CDR3 DNA: TGTGCCAGCAGCCTCGCCTTTTCGGGAGACGTGACCCAGTACTTC.

This chain connects TRBV6-5 to TRBJ2-5, with D perhaps matching TRBD2 (5 bases). The germline gives CDR1 MNHEY, CDR2 SVGAGI. Trimming cost V 0 bases and J 1 base, with 9 bases left between them. The CDR3 has 15 residues. The DNA for the CDR3 is TGTGCCAGCAGTTACTCGAATCTAGCCCAAGAGACCCAGTACTTC. It encodes CASSYSNLAQETQYF.

The chain has TRBV9 and TRBJ1-1, with TRBD1 as a possible D gene (6 bases). Trimming shortened V by 3 bases and J by 1 base, and 10 bases separated the two germline ends. The length of the CDR3 is 14 residues. Germline V gives CDR1 SGDLS, CDR2 YYNGEE. This CDR3 is CASSAQGWNTEAFF. The CDR3 DNA is TGTGCCAGCAGCGCACAGGGCTGGAACACTGAAGCTTTCTTT.

This clone was counted ten times or more. The chain has TRBV7-6 and TRBJ1-1; TRBD1 aligns across 10 bases. The V gene end was trimmed by 3 bases and the J gene end by 4 bases; junction bases not matched to a gene: 5. Germline CDR1 is SGHVS and CDR2 is FNYEAQ. The CDR3 spans 15 residues. CDR3 sequence: CASSFGTGEGTEAFF. Here the CDR3 DNA reads TGTGCCAGCAGCTTCGGGACAGGGGAGGGCACTGAAGCTTTCTTT.

Of note for this clone: Germline is not matched at one junction end, which may reflect a read error. J is TRBJ1-1 and V is TRBV20-1; tentative D call: TRBD1 (5 bases). Looked up from germline, CDR1 is DFQATT and CDR2 is SNEGSKA (reference sequence). CDR3 length: 11 amino acids. CDR3 nucleotides: TGCAGTGTCCGGCGCCCCAGGGCTCTGAACTTT. It codes for CSVRRPRALNF.

This clone appeared a few times. The CDR3: CASSLGGGFEKLFF. CDR3 nucleotide sequence: TGTGCCAGCAGCTTAGGAGGGGGTTTTGAAAAACTGTTTTTT. This chain uses TRBV11-2 with TRBJ1-4; the D gene is possibly TRBD1 (6 bases). V lost 1 base and J 7 bases, leaving 10 bases between the germline ends. CDR1 and CDR2 (germline): SGHAT, FQNNGV. This CDR3 region has 14 residues.

Comments on this clone: One end of the junction is discordant with germline, which a read error may explain. V gene TRBV28 combines with J gene TRBJ2-7; 9 bases agree with TRBD1. The CDR3 runs 15 residues. Per the germline V gene, CDR1 is MDHEN and CDR2 is SYDVKM. CDR3 region: CASRLTGTGMYAQYF. The CDR3 region has the DNA TGTGCCAGCAGACTAACCGGGACAGGGATGTACGCGCAGTACTTC.

The chain carries TRBV2 and TRBJ1-4; 8 nucleotides agree with TRBD1. The CDR3 has 14 residues. Germline V gene lookup returns CDR1 SNHLY and CDR2 FYNNEI. V shed 4 bases and J 6 bases; nucleotides not matched to a gene: 4. The DNA for the CDR3 is TGTGCCAGCAGTGGGGACAGGACCTATGAAAAACTGTTTTTT. Amino acid sequence: CASSGDRTYEKLFF.

The chain joins TRBV5-1 to TRBJ2-4, with 8 bases fitting TRBD2. The CDR3 loop spans 14 amino acids. The V segment lost 4 bases and the J segment 7 bases; nucleotides outside the gene matches: 7. CDR1 and CDR2 (germline): SGHRS, YFSETQ. For the CDR3, the DNA is TGCGCCAGCAGCCCGGGCGGGGGGACGAACATTCAGTACTTC. It is translated as CASSPGGGTNIQYF.